These T cell receptor beta chains were read from a single sample in a study of identical twins. Using its own MiXCR run on the 5' RACE reads, TCRdb lists one record per CDR3 protein. The table shows approximately 890,000 distinct CDR3 sequences, with around an eighth occurring only once. These same data were also listed under a study on yellow fever vaccine responses in identical twins.

Input material: PBMCs. The receptors were sampled from a young woman in good health. Each CDR3 is given with its conserved first and last residue. The order of the fields is D gene, J gene, clone size, V gene, CDR3 DNA, CDR3 protein. D genes are given only for firm matches. The size entry is marked missing in some rows and otherwise reads once, few, many or a size class.

d_call: -; j_call: TRBJ1-2; clone_size: -; v_call: TRBV19; cdr3_nt: TGTGCCAGTAACGGGAACAGGTTCGTAGAAGGCTACACCTTC; cdr3_aa: CASNGNRFVEGYTF
d_call: -; j_call: TRBJ2-3; clone_size: few; v_call: TRBV10-3; cdr3_nt: TGTGCCATCAGTGAGTGGGGACCCACTAGCACAGATACGCAGTATTTT; cdr3_aa: CAISEWGPTSTDTQYF
d_call: TRBD2; j_call: TRBJ2-5; clone_size: few; v_call: TRBV20-1; cdr3_nt: TGCAGTGCTAGAGAAGGTAGCGGGGGCCAAGAGACCCAGTACTTC; cdr3_aa: CSAREGSGGQETQYF
d_call: TRBD1; j_call: TRBJ1-1; clone_size: few; v_call: TRBV10-3; cdr3_nt: TGTGCCCACGGGACAGGATTGAACACTGAAGCTTTCTTT; cdr3_aa: CAHGTGLNTEAFF
d_call: -; j_call: TRBJ2-7; clone_size: -; v_call: TRBV28; cdr3_nt: TGTGCCAGCACCAATCCCCAGCCGGGCTACGAGCAGTACTTC; cdr3_aa: CASTNPQPGYEQYF
d_call: -; j_call: TRBJ2-2; clone_size: -; v_call: TRBV4-1; cdr3_nt: TGCGCCAGCAGAGAGCGGACGAACACCGGGGAGCTGTTTTTT; cdr3_aa: CASRERTNTGELFF
d_call: -; j_call: TRBJ2-3; clone_size: few; v_call: TRBV5-1; cdr3_nt: TGCGCCAGCAGCTTGGTGGTGGGAGATACGCAGTATTTT; cdr3_aa: CASSLVVGDTQYF
d_call: -; j_call: TRBJ2-7; clone_size: few; v_call: TRBV2; cdr3_nt: TGTGCCAGCAAGGCGGGATCGTCCTACGAGCAGTACTTC; cdr3_aa: CASKAGSSYEQYF
d_call: -; j_call: TRBJ1-5; clone_size: -; v_call: TRBV12-3/TRBV12-4; cdr3_nt: TGTGCCAGCAGTTTACGGGAAACGTCCTTTAATCAGCCCCAGCATTTT; cdr3_aa: CASSLRETSFNQPQHF
d_call: TRBD1; j_call: TRBJ1-1; clone_size: -; v_call: TRBV29-1; cdr3_nt: TGCAGCGTTGTACGGGGGACAGTGAACACTGAAGCTTTCTTT; cdr3_aa: CSVVRGTVNTEAFF
d_call: -; j_call: TRBJ2-1; clone_size: many; v_call: TRBV12-3/TRBV12-4; cdr3_nt: TGTGCCAGCAGTTTAAGGGTAGGAGCTAACAATGAGCAGTTCTTC; cdr3_aa: CASSLRVGANNEQFF
d_call: -; j_call: TRBJ2-3; clone_size: -; v_call: TRBV10-2; cdr3_nt: TGCGCCAGCAGGACAGGTTGGGCGGGAGGCACAGATACGCAGTATTTT; cdr3_aa: CASRTGWAGGTDTQYF
d_call: -; j_call: TRBJ1-1; clone_size: many; v_call: TRBV3-1; cdr3_nt: TGTGCCAGCAGCCAAGATTACGGCAGGGATACTGAAGCTTTCTTT; cdr3_aa: CASSQDYGRDTEAFF
d_call: -; j_call: TRBJ1-2; clone_size: many; v_call: TRBV10-3; cdr3_nt: TGTGCCATCAGTGCACTCGACGGAAACTATGGCTACACCTTC; cdr3_aa: CAISALDGNYGYTF
d_call: -; j_call: TRBJ1-2; clone_size: -; v_call: TRBV5-5; cdr3_nt: TGTGCCAGCAGCTTGGTCGGGTTGGGTGGCTACACCTTC; cdr3_aa: CASSLVGLGGYTF
d_call: TRBD2; j_call: TRBJ2-5; clone_size: -; v_call: TRBV3-1; cdr3_nt: TGTGCCAGCAGCCATCCGACTAGCGGATCTGAAGAGACCCAGTACTTC; cdr3_aa: CASSHPTSGSEETQYF